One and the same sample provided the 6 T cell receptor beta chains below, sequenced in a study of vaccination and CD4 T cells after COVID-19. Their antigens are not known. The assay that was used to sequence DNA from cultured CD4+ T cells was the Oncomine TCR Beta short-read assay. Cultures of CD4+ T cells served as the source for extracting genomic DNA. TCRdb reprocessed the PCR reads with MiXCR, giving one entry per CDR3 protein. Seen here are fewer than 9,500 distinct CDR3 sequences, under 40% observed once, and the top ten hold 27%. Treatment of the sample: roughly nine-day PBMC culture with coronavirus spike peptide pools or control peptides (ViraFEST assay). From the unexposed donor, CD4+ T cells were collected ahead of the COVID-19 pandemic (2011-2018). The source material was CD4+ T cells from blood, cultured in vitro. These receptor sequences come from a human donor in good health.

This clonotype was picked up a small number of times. CDR3: CASSPSGRGGTTDTQYF. The CDR3, as DNA: TGTGCCAGCTCACCCTCCGGGAGAGGGGGGACAACAGATACGCAGTATTTT. This chain links TRBV18 with TRBJ2-3; D may correspond to TRBD1 or TRBD2 (6 bases each). Per germline, CDR1 KGHSH and CDR2 LQKENI. Trimming took 3 bases from V and 3 from J, leaving 19 bases between them. This CDR3 has 17 amino acids.

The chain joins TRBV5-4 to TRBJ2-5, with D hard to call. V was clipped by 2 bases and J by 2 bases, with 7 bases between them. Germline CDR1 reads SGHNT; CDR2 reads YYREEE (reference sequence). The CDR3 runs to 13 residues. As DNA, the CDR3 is TGTGCCAGCAGCTTAGGCGATCAAGAGACCCAGTACTTC. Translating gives CASSLGDQETQYF.

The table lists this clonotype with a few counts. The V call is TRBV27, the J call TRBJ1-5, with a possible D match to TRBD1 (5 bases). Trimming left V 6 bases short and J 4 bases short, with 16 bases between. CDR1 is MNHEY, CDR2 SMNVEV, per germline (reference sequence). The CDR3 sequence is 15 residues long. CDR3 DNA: TGTGCCAGCAGGGATTTCCGGGACGGAAATCAGCCCCAGCATTTT. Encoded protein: CASRDFRDGNQPQHF.

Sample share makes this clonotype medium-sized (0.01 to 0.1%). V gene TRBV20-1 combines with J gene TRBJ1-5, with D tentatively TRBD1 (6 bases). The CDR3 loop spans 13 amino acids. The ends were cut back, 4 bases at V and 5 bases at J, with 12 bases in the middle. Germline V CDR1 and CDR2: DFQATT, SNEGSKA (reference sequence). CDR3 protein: CSATRPGDQPQHF. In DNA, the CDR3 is TGCAGTGCTACCCGTCCAGGGGATCAGCCCCAGCATTTT.

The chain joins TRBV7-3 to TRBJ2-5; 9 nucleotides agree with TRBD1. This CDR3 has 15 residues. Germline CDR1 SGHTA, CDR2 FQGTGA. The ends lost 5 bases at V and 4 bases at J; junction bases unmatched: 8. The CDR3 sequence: CASSRTGGGGETQYF. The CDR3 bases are TGTGCCAGCAGCCGTACAGGGGGCGGGGGAGAGACCCAGTACTTC.

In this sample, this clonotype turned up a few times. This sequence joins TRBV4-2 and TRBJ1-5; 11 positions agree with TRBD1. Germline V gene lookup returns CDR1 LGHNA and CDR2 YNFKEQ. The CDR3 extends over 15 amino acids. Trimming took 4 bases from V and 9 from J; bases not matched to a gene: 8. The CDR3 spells CASSRGQGGSGPQHF. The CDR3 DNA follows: TGTGCCAGCAGCCGGGGACAGGGGGGCAGTGGGCCCCAGCATTTT.